These T cell receptor beta chains were read from a single sample in a study of early T cells in non-severe SARS-CoV-2 infection. TCRdb redid the calling of the 5' RACE reads with MiXCR, one entry per CDR3 protein. The repertoire holds more than 45,000 distinct CDR3 sequences, with roughly 12% as singletons. Sequencing was performed on whole blood. These receptors were obtained from an adult who was a healthcare worker with PCR-confirmed SARS-CoV-2 infection or an uninfected control (not recorded which). CDR3s include the opening cysteine and the closing phenylalanine or tryptophan. D genes are given only for firm matches. Not every row has a clone size; where given, it reads once, few, many or a size class.

>TRBV2|many|TRBJ1-6|TRBD1
TGTGCCAGCAGTTCCGACGGGACAGAGAATAATTCACCCCTCCACTTT
CASSSDGTENNSPLHF
>TRBV21-1|NA|TRBJ2-7|NA
TGTGCCAGCAGCAAAGGAACGGGTCACCAAGCAACCTACGAGCAGTACTTC
CASSKGTGHQATYEQYF
>TRBV4-1|many|TRBJ2-1|NA
TGCGCCAGCAGCCAAGATAGGGGACTGAGCTCCTACAATGAGCAGTTCTTC
CASSQDRGLSSYNEQFF
>TRBV7-9|few|TRBJ2-4|TRBD2
TGTGCCAGCAGCTTAACTAGCGGAGACATTCAGTACTTC
CASSLTSGDIQYF
>TRBV12-3/TRBV12-4|NA|TRBJ1-1|NA
TGTGCCAGCAGTTTGGCGAACACTGAAGCTTTCTTT
CASSLANTEAFF
>TRBV9|few|TRBJ2-3|NA
TGTGCCAGCAGGAAAGTTGGCCCAGATACGCAGTATTTT
CASRKVGPDTQYF
>TRBV20-1|NA|TRBJ1-4|NA
TGCAGTGCTACCACAGGTTATAATGAAAAACTGTTTTTT
CSATTGYNEKLFF
>TRBV11-2|many|TRBJ1-6|TRBD1
TGTGCCAGCAGCTTAACCGGGACAGATTCACCCCTCCACTTT
CASSLTGTDSPLHF
>TRBV29-1|many|TRBJ2-2|NA
TGCAGCGTTGGAAACAGGGTAGAGACCGGGGAGCTGTTTTTT
CSVGNRVETGELFF
>TRBV7-9|many|TRBJ2-7|NA
TGTGCCAGCAGCGCGGGGGCCCACGAGCAGTACTTC
CASSAGAHEQYF
>TRBV5-1|many|TRBJ2-1|TRBD1
TGCGCCAGCAGCTTAGGGCTCACAGCGCCGGGACAGCAAGTATTCTTC
CASSLGLTAPGQQVFF
>TRBV29-1|NA|TRBJ1-2|NA
TGCAGCGTTCGGAGAGGGAATAACTATGGCTACACCTTC
CSVRRGNNYGYTF
>TRBV12-3/TRBV12-4|few|TRBJ2-1|NA
TGTGCCAGCAGTTCCGCGTGGAGCTACAATGAGCAGTTCTTC
CASSSAWSYNEQFF
>TRBV5-8|NA|TRBJ1-2|TRBD1
TGTGCCAGCAGCTCTGGACAGGGTTACTATGGCTACACCTTC
CASSSGQGYYGYTF
>TRBV20-1|many|TRBJ2-1|TRBD2
TGCAGTGCTAGATCCGGACTAGCGGGAGGGCATGAGCAGTTCTTC
CSARSGLAGGHEQFF
>TRBV6-1|NA|TRBJ1-6|NA
TGTGCCGAGAAAAAGACAGGCCACGTTACTAATGACTATAATTCACCCCTCCACTTT
CAEKKTGHVTNDYNSPLHF
>TRBV20-1|few|TRBJ2-7|TRBD2
TGCAGTGCTAGACCAACCCCCGGGACTAGCGGGGGTCTCTCCTACGAGCAGTACTTC
CSARPTPGTSGGLSYEQYF
>TRBV7-2|few|TRBJ2-7|NA
TGTGCCAGCAGCCCCGACTGGCAGCGCAACTTCTACGAGCAGTACTTC
CASSPDWQRNFYEQYF
>TRBV11-2|many|TRBJ2-3|NA
TGTGCCAGCAGCTTACGGTGGTTCACAGATACGCAGTATTTT
CASSLRWFTDTQYF
>TRBV9|few|TRBJ1-6|NA
TGTGCCAGCAGCGTAGCGAGAGACCCCGGGAATTCACCCCTCCACTTT
CASSVARDPGNSPLHF
>TRBV10-3|few|TRBJ2-7|NA
TGTGCCATCAGTGGGACCACTCGGTACGAGCAGTACTTC
CAISGTTRYEQYF
>TRBV12-3/TRBV12-4|few|TRBJ1-1|TRBD1
TGTGCCAGCACCTCGACAGGGAGGGCTGAAGCTTTCTTT
CASTSTGRAEAFF
>TRBV6-6|NA|TRBJ1-1|TRBD1
TGTGCCAGCAGCGGACAGGAGAACACTGAAGCTTTCTTT
CASSGQENTEAFF
>TRBV7-8|many|TRBJ2-7|NA
TGTGCCAGCAGCCTGGGACCCCTCTACGAGCAGTACTTC
CASSLGPLYEQYF
>TRBV6-6|many|TRBJ2-1|NA
TGTGCCAGCACGATCCCCCCGGGGTATGAGCAGTTCTTC
CASTIPPGYEQFF
>TRBV29-1|few|TRBJ2-2|TRBD2
TGCAGCGCATCCGGGCTAGCGGAGGGCACCGGGGAGCTGTTTTTT
CSASGLAEGTGELFF
>TRBV6-6|many|TRBJ2-7|NA
TGTGCCAGCACCACTTCCCAGGGGTTCTACGAGCAGTACTTC
CASTTSQGFYEQYF
>TRBV16|NA|TRBJ2-2|NA
TGTGCCAGCAGCCAAATGGTGGCTAACACCGGGGAGCTGTTTTTT
CASSQMVANTGELFF
>TRBV5-1|many|TRBJ1-2|NA
TGCGCCAGCAGCGCCGCGAGGGTCGGAGGCTACACCTTC
CASSAARVGGYTF
>TRBV2|few|TRBJ2-2|NA
TGTGCCAGCACCGGAAGGAACACCGGGGAGCTGTTTTTT
CASTGRNTGELFF
>TRBV2|NA|TRBJ2-2|NA
TGTGCCAGCAGTGTACTAGCATCCGGGGAGCTGTTTTTT
CASSVLASGELFF
>TRBV4-2|few|TRBJ2-1|NA
TGTGCCAGCAGCCGACAGGACAAATACAATGAGCAGTTCTTC
CASSRQDKYNEQFF
>TRBV7-2|many|TRBJ1-2|NA
TGTGCCAGCAGCTACTCGAGGGCAGGCTATGGCTACACCTTC
CASSYSRAGYGYTF
>TRBV30|many|TRBJ2-7|NA
TGTGCCTGGAGTGAAGACAGCTTCTACGAGCAGTACTTC
CAWSEDSFYEQYF
>TRBV29-1|NA|TRBJ1-1|NA
TGCAGCGTTGTAGAGAACACTGAAGCTTTCTTT
CSVVENTEAFF
>TRBV2|NA|TRBJ2-1|NA
TGTGCCAGCGATGAGACCCTGGAGCAGTTCTTC
CASDETLEQFF
>TRBV7-2|NA|TRBJ2-3|NA
TGTGCCAGCAGCTTCGGGCCCCCGACGACGGCAGATACGCAGTATTTT
CASSFGPPTTADTQYF
>TRBV29-1|NA|TRBJ1-1|NA
TGCAGCGTTGTATATCCGGGCCCAAGGGGGACTGAAGCTTTCTTT
CSVVYPGPRGTEAFF
>TRBV29-1|NA|TRBJ2-5|NA
TGCAGCGGCTTAGAAGAGACCCAGTACTTC
CSGLEETQYF
>TRBV6-4|few|TRBJ2-3|NA
TGTGCCAGCAGTGAAGGGGCAACAGGGGAGGCAGATACGCAGTATTTT
CASSEGATGEADTQYF
>TRBV27|many|TRBJ1-2|NA
TGTGCCAGCAGTACCAGTACTAACTATGGCTACACCTTC
CASSTSTNYGYTF
>TRBV7-2|NA|TRBJ2-3|TRBD1
TGTGCCAGCAGTCCACAGGGGGAGACGCAGTATTTT
CASSPQGETQYF
>TRBV14|many|TRBJ2-1|TRBD2
TGTGCCAGCAGCCAACTAGCGGGGCTGGGCTCCTACAATGAGCAGTTCTTC
CASSQLAGLGSYNEQFF
>TRBV3-1|few|TRBJ2-5|TRBD2
TGTGCCAGCAGCCAAGAACTAGCGTTGCGACAAGAGACCCAGTACTTC
CASSQELALRQETQYF
>TRBV28|many|TRBJ1-2|NA
TGTGCCAGCAGTTTAAGAGGGAGCTCTATCTATGGCTACACCTTC
CASSLRGSSIYGYTF
>TRBV21-1|NA|TRBJ1-3|NA
TGTGCCAGCAGCATCGGACAGGAAGGTGGAAACACCATATATTTT
CASSIGQEGGNTIYF
>TRBV6-5|few|TRBJ1-4|TRBD1
TGTGCCAGCAGTCCATATCAGGGGGCCCATGAAAAACTGTTTTTT
CASSPYQGAHEKLFF
>TRBV7-8|few|TRBJ1-2|NA
TGTGCCAGCAGCCACAGACTCGGCGGGGGCTACACCTTC
CASSHRLGGGYTF
>TRBV29-1|few|TRBJ2-3|TRBD2
TGCAGCGCCTTAGGACTAGCGGGAGGCCAGCTTGGGACAGATACGCAGTATTTT
CSALGLAGGQLGTDTQYF
>TRBV7-8|few|TRBJ1-1|NA
TGTGCCAGCAGCTTCGGTGTCCGGCAGATGAACACTGAAGCTTTCTTT
CASSFGVRQMNTEAFF
>TRBV7-9|many|TRBJ2-7|NA
TGTGCCAGCAGCCCCACCGACACGGAGTTCTCCTACGAGCAGTACTTC
CASSPTDTEFSYEQYF
>TRBV5-8|NA|TRBJ1-6|NA
TGTGCCAGCAGCTACGCCCGCGATTCACCCCTCCACTTT
CASSYARDSPLHF